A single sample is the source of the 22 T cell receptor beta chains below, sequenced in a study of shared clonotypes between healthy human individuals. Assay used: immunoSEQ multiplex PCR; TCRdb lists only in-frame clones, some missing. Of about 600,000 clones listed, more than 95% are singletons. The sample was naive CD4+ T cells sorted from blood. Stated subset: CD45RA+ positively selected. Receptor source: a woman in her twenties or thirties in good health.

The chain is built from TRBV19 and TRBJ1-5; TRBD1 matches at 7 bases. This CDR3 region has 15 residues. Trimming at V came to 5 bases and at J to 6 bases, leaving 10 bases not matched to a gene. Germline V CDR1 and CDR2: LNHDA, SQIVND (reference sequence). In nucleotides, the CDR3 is TGTGCCAGTAGTGCGACAGGGTCGATTAGTCAGCCCCAGCATTTT. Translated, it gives CASSATGSISQPQHF.

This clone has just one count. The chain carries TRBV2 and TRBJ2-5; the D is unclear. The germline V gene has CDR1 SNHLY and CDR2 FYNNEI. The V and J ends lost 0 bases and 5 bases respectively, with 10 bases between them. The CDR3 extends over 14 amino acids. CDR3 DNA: TGTGCCAGCAGTGAAGCTGGGCTTAGGGAGACCCAGTACTTC. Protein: CASSEAGLRETQYF.

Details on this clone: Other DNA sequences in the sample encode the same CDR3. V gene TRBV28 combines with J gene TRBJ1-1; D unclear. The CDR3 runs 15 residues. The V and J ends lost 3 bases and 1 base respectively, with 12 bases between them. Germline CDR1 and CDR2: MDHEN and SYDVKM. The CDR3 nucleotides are TGTGCCAGCAGTTTGGAGGGCGCAGGGAACACTGAAGCTTTCTTT. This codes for CASSLEGAGNTEAFF.

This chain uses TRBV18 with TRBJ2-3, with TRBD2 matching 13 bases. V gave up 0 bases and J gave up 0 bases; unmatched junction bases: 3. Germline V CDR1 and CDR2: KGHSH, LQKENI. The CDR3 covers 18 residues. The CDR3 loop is CASSPPTSGRLSTDTQYF. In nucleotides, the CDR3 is TGTGCCAGCTCACCACCGACTAGCGGGAGGTTGAGCACAGATACGCAGTATTTT.

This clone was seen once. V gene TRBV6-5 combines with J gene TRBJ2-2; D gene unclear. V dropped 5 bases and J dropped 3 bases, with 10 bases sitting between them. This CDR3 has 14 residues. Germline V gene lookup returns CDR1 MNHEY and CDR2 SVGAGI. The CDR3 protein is CASSPRLHTGELFF. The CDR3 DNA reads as TGTGCCAGCAGTCCACGGTTGCACACCGGGGAGCTGTTTTTT.

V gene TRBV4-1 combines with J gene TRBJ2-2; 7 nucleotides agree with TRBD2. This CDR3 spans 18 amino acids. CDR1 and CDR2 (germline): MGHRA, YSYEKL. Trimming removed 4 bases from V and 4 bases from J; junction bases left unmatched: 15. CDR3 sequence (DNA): TGCGCCAGCAGCCCGAGGACTGGCGGGAGTGGTCGCACCGGGGAGCTGTTTTTT. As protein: CASSPRTGGSGRTGELFF.

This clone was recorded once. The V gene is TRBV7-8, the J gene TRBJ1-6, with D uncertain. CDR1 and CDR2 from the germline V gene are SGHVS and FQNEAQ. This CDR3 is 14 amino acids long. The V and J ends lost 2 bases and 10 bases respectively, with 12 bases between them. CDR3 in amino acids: CASSLFRSASPLHF. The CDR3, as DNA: TGTGCCAGCAGCTTATTTCGTTCGGCCTCACCCCTCCACTTT. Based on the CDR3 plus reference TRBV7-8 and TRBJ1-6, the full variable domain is GAGVSQSPRYKVAKRGQDVALRCDPISGHVSLFWYQQALGQGPEFLTYFQNEAQLDKSGLPSDRFFAERPEGSVSTLKIQRTQQEDSAVYLCASSLFRSASPLHFGNGTRLTVT.

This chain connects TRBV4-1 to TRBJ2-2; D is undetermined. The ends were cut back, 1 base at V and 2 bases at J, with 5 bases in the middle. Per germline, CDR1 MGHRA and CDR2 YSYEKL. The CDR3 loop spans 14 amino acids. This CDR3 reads CASSQVVNTGELFF. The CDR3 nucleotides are TGCGCCAGCAGCCAAGTCGTTAACACCGGGGAGCTGTTTTTT.

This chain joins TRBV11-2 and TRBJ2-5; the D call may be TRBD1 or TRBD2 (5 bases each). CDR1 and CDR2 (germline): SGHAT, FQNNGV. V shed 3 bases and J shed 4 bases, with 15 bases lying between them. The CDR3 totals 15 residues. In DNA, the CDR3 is TGTGCCAGCAGCTTTCAACCCCTTGGGGGAGAGACCCAGTACTTC. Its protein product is CASSFQPLGGETQYF. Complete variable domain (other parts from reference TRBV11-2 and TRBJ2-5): EAGVAQSPRYKIIEKRQSVAFWCNPISGHATLYWYQQILGQGPKLLIQFQNNGVVDDSQLPKDRFSAERLKGVDSTLKIQPAKLEDSAVYLCASSFQPLGGETQYFGPGTRLLVL.

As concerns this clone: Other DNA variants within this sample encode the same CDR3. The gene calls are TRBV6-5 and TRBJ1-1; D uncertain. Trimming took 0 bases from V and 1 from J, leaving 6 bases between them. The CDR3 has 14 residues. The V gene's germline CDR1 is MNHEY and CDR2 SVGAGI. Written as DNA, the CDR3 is TGTGCCAGCAGTTACTCAGCCAGGAACACTGAAGCTTTCTTT. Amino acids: CASSYSARNTEAFF.

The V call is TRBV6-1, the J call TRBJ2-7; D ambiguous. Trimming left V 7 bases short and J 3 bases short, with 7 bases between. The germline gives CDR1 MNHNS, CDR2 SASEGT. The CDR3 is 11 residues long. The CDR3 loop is CASTSLYEQYF. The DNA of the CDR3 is TGTGCCAGCACCAGCCTCTACGAGCAGTACTTC.

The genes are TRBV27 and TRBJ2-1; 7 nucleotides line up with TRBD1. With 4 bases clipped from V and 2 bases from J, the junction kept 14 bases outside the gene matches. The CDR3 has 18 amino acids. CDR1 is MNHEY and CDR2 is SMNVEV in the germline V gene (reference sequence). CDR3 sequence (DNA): TGTGCCAGCAGTTCTTCAGCCCCGGGACAGACTACCTACAATGAGCAGTTCTTC. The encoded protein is CASSSSAPGQTTYNEQFF.

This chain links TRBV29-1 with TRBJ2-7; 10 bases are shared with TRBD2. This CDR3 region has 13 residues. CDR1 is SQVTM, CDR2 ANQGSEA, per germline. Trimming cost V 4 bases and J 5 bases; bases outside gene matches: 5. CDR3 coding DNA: TGCAGCGTTGGCCAGCGGGAGGGCCACGAGCAGTACTTC. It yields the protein CSVGQREGHEQYF.

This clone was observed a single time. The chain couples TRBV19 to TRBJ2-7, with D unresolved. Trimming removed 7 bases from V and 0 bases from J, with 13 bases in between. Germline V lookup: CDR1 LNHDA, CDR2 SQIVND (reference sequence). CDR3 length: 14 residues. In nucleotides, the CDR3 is TGTGCCAGTAATTCCGCGGAGCCCTCCTACGAGCAGTACTTC. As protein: CASNSAEPSYEQYF. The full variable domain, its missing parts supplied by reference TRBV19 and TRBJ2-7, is DGGITQSPKYLFRKEGQNVTLSCEQNLNHDAMYWYRQDPGQGLRLIYYSQIVNDFQKGDIAEGYSVSREKKESFPLTVTSAQKNPTAFYLCASNSAEPSYEQYFGPGTRLTVT.

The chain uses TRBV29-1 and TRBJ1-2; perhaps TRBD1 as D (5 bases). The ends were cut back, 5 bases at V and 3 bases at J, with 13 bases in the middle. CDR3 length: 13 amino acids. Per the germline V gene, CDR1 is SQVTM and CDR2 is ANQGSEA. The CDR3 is CSVSTGGDYGYTF. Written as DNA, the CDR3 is TGCAGCGTTTCGACGGGGGGGGACTATGGCTACACCTTC.

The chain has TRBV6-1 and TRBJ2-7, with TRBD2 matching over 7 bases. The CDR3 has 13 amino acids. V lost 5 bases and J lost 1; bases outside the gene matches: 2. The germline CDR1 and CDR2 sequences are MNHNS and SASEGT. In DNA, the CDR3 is TGTGCCAGCAGTAAGGGACTATCCTACGAGCAGTACTTC. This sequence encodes CASSKGLSYEQYF.

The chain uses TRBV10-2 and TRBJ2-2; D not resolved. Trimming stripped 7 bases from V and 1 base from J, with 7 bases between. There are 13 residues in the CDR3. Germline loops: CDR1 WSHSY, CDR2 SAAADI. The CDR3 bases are TGCGCCAGCAAGTCTCAGAACACCGGGGAGCTGTTTTTT. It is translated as CASKSQNTGELFF.

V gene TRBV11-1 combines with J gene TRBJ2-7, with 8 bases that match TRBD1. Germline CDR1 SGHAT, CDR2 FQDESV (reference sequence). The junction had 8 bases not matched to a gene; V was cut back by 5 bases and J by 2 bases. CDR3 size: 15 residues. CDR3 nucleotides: TGTGCCAGCAGCCAGGGGGCGTCGACCCCCTACGAGCAGTACTTC. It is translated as CASSQGASTPYEQYF.

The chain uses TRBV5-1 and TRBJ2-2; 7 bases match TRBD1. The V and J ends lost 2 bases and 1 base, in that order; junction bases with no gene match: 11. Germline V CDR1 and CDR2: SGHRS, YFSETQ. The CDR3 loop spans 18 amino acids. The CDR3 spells CASSFPGQSSKNTGELFF. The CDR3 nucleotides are TGCGCCAGCAGCTTCCCGGGACAGTCCTCCAAGAACACCGGGGAGCTGTTTTTT. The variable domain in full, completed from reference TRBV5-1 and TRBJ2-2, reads KAGVTQTPRYLIKTRGQQVTLSCSPISGHRSVSWYQQTPGQGLQFLFEYFSETQRNKGNFPGRFSGRQFSNSRSEMNVSTLELGDSALYLCASSFPGQSSKNTGELFFGEGSRLTVL.

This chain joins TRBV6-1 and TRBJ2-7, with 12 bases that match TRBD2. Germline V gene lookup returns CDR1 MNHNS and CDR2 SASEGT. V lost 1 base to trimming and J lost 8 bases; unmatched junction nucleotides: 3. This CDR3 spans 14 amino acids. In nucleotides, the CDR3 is TGTGCCAGCAGTGAAGGACTAGCGGGAGCAAAGCAGTACTTC. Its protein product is CASSEGLAGAKQYF.

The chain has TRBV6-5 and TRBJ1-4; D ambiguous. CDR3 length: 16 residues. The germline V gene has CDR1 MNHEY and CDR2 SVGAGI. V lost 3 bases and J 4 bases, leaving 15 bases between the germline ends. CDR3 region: CASSYRVQGNNEKLFF. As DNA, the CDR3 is TGTGCCAGCAGTTATCGGGTTCAAGGAAATAATGAAAAACTGTTTTTT.

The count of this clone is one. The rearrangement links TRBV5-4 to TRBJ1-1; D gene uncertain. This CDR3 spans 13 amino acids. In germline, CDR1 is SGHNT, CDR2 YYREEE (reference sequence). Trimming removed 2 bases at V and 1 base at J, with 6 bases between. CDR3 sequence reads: CASSFSENTEAFF. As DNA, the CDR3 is TGTGCCAGCAGCTTTAGCGAGAACACTGAAGCTTTCTTT.